A selection of T cell receptor beta chains follows, all from one sample in a study of T cells and Merkel cell carcinoma outcomes. The repertoire was sequenced with immunoSEQ multiplex PCR; TCRdb's copy has only in-frame clones and lacks some. The table includes 2,000 to 2,500 clones, just under 95% detected once. The sample taken for sequencing was tumor tissue from Merkel cell carcinoma. Receptors were obtained from a human donor with Merkel cell carcinoma. The CDR3 runs from the conserved cysteine through the conserved F or W. A D gene is named only where the DNA matches it firmly. Size tells how often a clone was seen (once, few, many) or the class of an expanded clone, and some rows leave it out.

d_gene | j_gene | abundance | v_gene | CDR3aa | CDR3nt
. | TRBJ2-1 | once | TRBV27 | CASRTGYGGQGENEQFF | TGTGCCAGCAGGACCGGATACGGTGGTCAAGGGGAGAATGAGCAGTTCTTC
TRBD2 | TRBJ2-3 | few | TRBV15 | CATSRDSGGTDTQYF | TGTGCCACCAGCAGAGATAGCGGGGGAACAGATACGCAGTATTTT
TRBD1 | TRBJ2-7 | . | TRBV11-3 | CASSLGTGAYEQYF | TGTGCCAGCAGCTTAGGGACAGGAGCCTACGAGCAGTACTTC
. | TRBJ2-1 | . | TRBV27 | CASSFRQDGYNEQFF | TGTGCCAGCAGTTTCCGACAGGACGGGTACAATGAGCAGTTCTTC
. | TRBJ2-2 | . | TRBV9 | CASSVLGRANTGELFF | TGTGCCAGCAGCGTATTAGGGCGCGCGAACACCGGGGAGCTGTTTTTT
TRBD2 | TRBJ2-4 | . | TRBV28 | CASARGGSKNIQYF | TGTGCCAGCGCCCGGGGGGGCTCCAAAAACATTCAGTACTTC
. | TRBJ1-2 | once | TRBV7-9 | CASSLAPVREDYGYIF | TGTGCCAGCAGCTTAGCTCCTGTCAGGGAGGACTATGGCTACATCTTC
TRBD1 | TRBJ1-1 | few | TRBV9 | CASNRGGNTEAFF | TGTGCCAGCAACAGGGGTGGCAACACTGAAGCTTTCTTT
TRBD2 | TRBJ2-7 | . | TRBV7-2 | CASSLGVAGGVEQYF | TGTGCCAGCAGCTTAGGAGTAGCGGGAGGTGTCGAGCAGTACTTC
. | TRBJ2-2 | . | TRBV7-9 | CASSLVAAVDTGELFF | TGTGCCAGCAGCTTAGTAGCCGCGGTGGACACCGGGGAGCTGTTTTTT
TRBD2 | TRBJ2-1 | . | TRBV12-5 | CASGSGGWDNEQFF | TGTGCTAGTGGCTCCGGGGGGTGGGACAATGAGCAGTTCTTC
. | TRBJ2-3 | . | TRBV28 | CTSSLQGAGHTDTQYF | TGTACCAGCAGTTTACAAGGGGCGGGACACACAGATACGCAGTATTTT
. | TRBJ2-7 | few | TRBV4-2 | CASSQFEGNYEQYF | TGTGCCAGCAGCCAATTTGAAGGGAACTACGAGCAGTACTTC
. | TRBJ2-7 | . | TRBV7-9 | CASSKTGDPTYEQYF | TGTGCCAGCAGTAAGACAGGAGATCCTACCTACGAGCAGTACTTC
TRBD1 | TRBJ1-2 | . | TRBV6-1 | CASSVDRGNYGYTF | TGTGCCAGCAGTGTGGACAGGGGGAACTATGGCTACACCTTC
. | TRBJ2-7 | once | TRBV5-4 | CASRRDASYEQYF | TGTGCTAGCAGGCGGGACGCCTCCTACGAGCAGTACTTC
. | TRBJ2-1 | . | TRBV5-6 | CASSFYGFSYNEQFF | TGTGCCAGCAGCTTTTACGGGTTCTCCTACAATGAGCAGTTCTTC
TRBD2 | TRBJ2-2 | . | TRBV2 | CASSAAGVNTGELFF | TGTGCCAGCAGTGCGGCGGGGGTCAACACCGGGGAGCTGTTTTTT
. | TRBJ1-5 | . | TRBV19 | CASSPSTLSRGQPQHF | TGTGCCAGTAGTCCTTCGACCCTTTCCCGTGGTCAGCCCCAGCATTTT
TRBD1 | TRBJ1-6 | . | TRBV15 | CATSTDRGYSPLHF | TGTGCCACCAGCACGGACAGGGGGTATTCACCCCTCCACTTT